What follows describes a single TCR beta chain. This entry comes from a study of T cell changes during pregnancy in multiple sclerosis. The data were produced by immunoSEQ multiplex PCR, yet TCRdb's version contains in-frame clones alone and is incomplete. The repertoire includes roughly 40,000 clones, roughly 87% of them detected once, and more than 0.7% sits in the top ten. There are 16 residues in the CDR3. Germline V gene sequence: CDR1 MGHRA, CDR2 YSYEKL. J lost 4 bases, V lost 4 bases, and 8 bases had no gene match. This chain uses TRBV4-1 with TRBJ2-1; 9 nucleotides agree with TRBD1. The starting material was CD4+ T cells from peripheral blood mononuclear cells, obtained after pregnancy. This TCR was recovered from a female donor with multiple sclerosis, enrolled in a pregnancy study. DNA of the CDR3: TGCGCCAGCAGCCGGCCACAGGGGGCGGGTTACAATGAGCAGTTCTTC. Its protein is CASSRPQGAGYNEQFF.